Included here is one T cell receptor (beta chain) sequence, with context. This clonotype has at least ten counts. Its antigen is still unknown. Base qualities are not provided; no much larger clone lies one nucleotide away. The source of the sample is a study of read filtering for tumor transcriptome and immune sequencing (dated by TCRdb to 2019 to 2021). Broadly, across the study: Of the patients in the cohort, approximately 17 were male and over twelve were female, and their mean age was about 70 years, with a range of roughly 45 to 90. Under revised international staging, 8 patients fell into R-ISS I, some 15 into R-ISS II and about 7 into R-ISS III. After DNase treatment, whole-transcriptome libraries were prepared with the TruSeq RNA Access Library Prep Kit. TCR-region mapped reads per sample ranged from about 3.5 to 10.27 million with IR-seq versus only about 85 to 1273 with RNA-seq. Using the same bone marrow samples, the study compared TCR repertoires obtained by targeted immune repertoire sequencing with those obtained by bulk whole-transcriptome sequencing. One main goal was a read-filtering strategy for immune repertoire data, in particular deciding whether clonotypes backed by only one read should be removed.

The Immunoverse kit was used to build TCR libraries from 400 ng RNA, with molecular barcoded adaptors covering alpha/delta and beta/gamma chains. TCR library preparation used the same RNA that went into transcriptome sequencing. Sequencing of TCR libraries was carried out on an Illumina HiSeq 4000 with 2 x 150 cycles. The authors' analysis ran thus. MiXCR aligned TCR reads to human V, D, J and C references and assembled the aligned reads into CDR3 clonotypes, with quality filtering and error correction included. Clonotype counts and gene usage diversity were analyzed with the tcR package in R. Raw mapping reads were checked after the RNA-seq reads had been mapped by STAR aligner version 2.5.3a onto the human GRCh37 genome. To test how sequencing depth affects detected clonotypes, IR-seq fastq files were randomly downsampled with Seqtk 1.3. TCRdb trimmed the raw reads at Q25, called clones with MiXCR and kept productive beta chains. Every distinct CDR3 protein forms one entry, paired with its most common genes and DNA. What appears here as the V and J calls and clone size reflects TCRdb's work, not the paper's. In this sample the table shows almost 40,000 distinct CDR3 sequences, 14% of which occur a single time. Around 19% of the sample is taken by the ten largest.

Broader findings and caveats from the paper: Compared with RNA-seq, IR-seq captured clonotypes at much higher depth and more reliably, and a smaller IR-seq throughput was enough to identify most shared clonotypes. The sorted CD138-negative fraction was not purified T cells but a mixed bone marrow immune population. When single-read clonotypes were removed, the proportions of shared clonotypes in IR-seq and RNA-seq correlated more strongly. In IR-seq, around 85% of clonotypes but 3% to 4.5% of total reads were represented by single-read clonotypes, whereas in RNA-seq, around three quarters of clonotypes and roughly 44% of reads were represented by single-read clonotypes.

Bone marrow was sampled from every patient at the time of active disease. Bone marrow mononuclear cells were isolated by Ficoll-Hypaque density gradient centrifugation. To remove myeloma plasma cells, the cells were labeled with CD138 magnetic microbeads on a MACS separator, and CD138-negative cells were then collected by negative selection. Flow cytometry with CD138 antibodies on an Attune NxT was used to check how pure the isolated cells were. TRIzol reagent was used to extract total RNA, and a NanoDrop spectrophotometer was used to quantify the extracted RNA. Paired RNA-seq and IR-seq were performed on the CD138-negative bone marrow sample of each patient. Material for sequencing was a population of CD138-negative cells sorted from bone marrow. In light of the paper, this sample's cell subset or site label describes: bone marrow mononuclear cells depleted of CD138+ plasma/myeloma cells by negative magnetic selection. This TCR was recovered from a donor at least 40 years old with multiple myeloma.

CDR3 protein: CASSLAGLDTQYF. The DNA sequence follows: TGTGCCAGCAGCTTAGCGGGGTTGGATACGCAGTATTTT. The V and J genes are TRBV7-9 and TRBJ2-3; the D gene identity is not certain. The CDR3 runs 13 amino acids, cysteine and phenylalanine included. Only the CDR3 DNA stays, 39 bases, in frame from base 1. The germline V gene (reference sequence) sets CDR1 to SEHNR and CDR2 to FQNEAQ. V loses 0 bases, J loses 6 bases, and the germline ends lie 7 bases apart.